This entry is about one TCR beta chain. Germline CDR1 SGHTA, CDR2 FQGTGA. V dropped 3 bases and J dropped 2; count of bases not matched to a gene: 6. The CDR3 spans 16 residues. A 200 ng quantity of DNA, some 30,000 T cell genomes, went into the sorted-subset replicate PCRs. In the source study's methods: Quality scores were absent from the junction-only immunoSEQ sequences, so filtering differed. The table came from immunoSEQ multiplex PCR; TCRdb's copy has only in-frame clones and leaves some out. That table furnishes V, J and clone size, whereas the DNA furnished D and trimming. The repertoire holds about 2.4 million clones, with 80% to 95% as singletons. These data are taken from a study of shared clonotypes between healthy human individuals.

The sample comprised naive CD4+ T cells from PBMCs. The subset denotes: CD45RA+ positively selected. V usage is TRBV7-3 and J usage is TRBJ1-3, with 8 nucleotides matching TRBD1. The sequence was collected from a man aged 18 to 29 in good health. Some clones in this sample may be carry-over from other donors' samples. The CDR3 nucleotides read TGTGCCAGCAGCTTCGGACAGGGTACGACTGGAAACACCATATATTTT. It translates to CASSFGQGTTGNTIYF.